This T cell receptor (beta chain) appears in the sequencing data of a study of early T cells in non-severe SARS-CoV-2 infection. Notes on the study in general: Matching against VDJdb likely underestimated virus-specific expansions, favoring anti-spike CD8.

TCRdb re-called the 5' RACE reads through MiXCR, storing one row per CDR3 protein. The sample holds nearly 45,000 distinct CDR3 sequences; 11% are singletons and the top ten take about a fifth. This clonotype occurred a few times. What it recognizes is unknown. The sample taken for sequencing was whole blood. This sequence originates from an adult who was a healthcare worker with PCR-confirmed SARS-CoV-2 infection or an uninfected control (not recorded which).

Here the CDR3 reads CASSHGGVATSYEQYF. The CDR3 bases are TGTGCCAGCAGCCATGGGGGGGTGGCGACATCCTACGAGCAGTACTTC. J is TRBJ2-7 and V is TRBV4-2; 7 nucleotides match TRBD2. Germline CDR1 is LGHNA and CDR2 is YNFKEQ. There are 16 residues in the CDR3. J was trimmed by 1 base and V by 3 bases; bases with no gene match: 9.